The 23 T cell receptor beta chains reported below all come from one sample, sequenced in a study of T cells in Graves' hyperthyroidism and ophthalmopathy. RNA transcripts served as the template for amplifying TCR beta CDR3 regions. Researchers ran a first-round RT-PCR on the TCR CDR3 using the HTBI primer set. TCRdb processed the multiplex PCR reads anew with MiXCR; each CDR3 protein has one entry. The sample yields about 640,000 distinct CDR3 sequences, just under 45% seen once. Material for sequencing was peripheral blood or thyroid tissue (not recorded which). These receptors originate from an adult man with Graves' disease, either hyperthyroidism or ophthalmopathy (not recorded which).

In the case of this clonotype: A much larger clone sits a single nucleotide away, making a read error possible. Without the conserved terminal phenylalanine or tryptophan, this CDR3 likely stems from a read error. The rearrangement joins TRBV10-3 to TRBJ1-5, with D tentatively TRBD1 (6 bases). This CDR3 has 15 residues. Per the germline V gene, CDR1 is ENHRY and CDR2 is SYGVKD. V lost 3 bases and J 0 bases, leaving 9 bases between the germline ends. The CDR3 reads CAISEGGGSNQPQHY. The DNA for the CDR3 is TGTGCCATCAGTGAAGGGGGGGGTAGCAATCAGCCCCAGCATTAT.

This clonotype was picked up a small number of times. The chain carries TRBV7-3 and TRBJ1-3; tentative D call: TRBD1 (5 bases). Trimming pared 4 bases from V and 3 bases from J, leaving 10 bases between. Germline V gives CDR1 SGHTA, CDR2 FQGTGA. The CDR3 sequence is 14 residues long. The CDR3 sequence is CASSSTVFGNTIYF. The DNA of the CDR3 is TGTGCCAGCAGCTCGACAGTTTTTGGAAACACCATATATTTT.

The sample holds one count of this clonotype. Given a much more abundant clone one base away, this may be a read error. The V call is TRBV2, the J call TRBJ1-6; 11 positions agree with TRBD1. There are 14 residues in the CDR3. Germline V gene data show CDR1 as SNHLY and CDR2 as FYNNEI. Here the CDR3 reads CARSRDRGNSPLHF. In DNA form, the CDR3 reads TGTGCCCGCAGCCGGGACAGGGGGAATTCACCCCTCCACTTT.

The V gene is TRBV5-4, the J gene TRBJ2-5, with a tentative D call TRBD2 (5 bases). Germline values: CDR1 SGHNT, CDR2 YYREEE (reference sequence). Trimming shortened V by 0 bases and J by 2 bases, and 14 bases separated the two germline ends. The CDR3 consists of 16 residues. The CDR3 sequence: CASSLGVASSQETQYF. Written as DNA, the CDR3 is TGTGCCAGCAGCTTGGGGGTGGCTAGCAGTCAAGAGACCCAGTACTTC.

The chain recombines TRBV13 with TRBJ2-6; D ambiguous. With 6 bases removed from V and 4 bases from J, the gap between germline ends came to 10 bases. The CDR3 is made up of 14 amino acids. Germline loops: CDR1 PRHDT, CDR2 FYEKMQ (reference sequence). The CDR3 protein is CASSYSLGANVLTF. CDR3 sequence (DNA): TGTGCCAGCAGTTACAGTTTGGGGGCCAACGTCCTGACTTTC.

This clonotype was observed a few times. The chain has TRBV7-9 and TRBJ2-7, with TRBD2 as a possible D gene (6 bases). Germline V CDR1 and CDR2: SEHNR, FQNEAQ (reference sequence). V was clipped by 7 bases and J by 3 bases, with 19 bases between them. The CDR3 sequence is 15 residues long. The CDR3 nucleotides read TGTGCCAGCAACAACCCAGCGGGTGCAAACTACGAGCAGTACTTC. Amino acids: CASNNPAGANYEQYF.

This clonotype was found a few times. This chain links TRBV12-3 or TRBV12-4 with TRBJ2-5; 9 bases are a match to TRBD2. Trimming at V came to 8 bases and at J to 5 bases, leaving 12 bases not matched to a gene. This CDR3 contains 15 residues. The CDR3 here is CASGLLAGGFETQYF. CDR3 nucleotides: TGTGCCAGCGGCCTTCTTGCGGGAGGGTTTGAGACCCAGTACTTC.

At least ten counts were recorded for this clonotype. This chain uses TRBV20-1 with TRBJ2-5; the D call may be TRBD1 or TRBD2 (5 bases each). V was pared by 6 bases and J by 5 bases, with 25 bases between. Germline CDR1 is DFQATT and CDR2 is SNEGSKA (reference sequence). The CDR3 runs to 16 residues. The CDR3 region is CSADPGLTGRKETQYF. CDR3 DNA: TGCAGTGCCGATCCGGGGCTTACGGGAAGGAAGGAGACCCAGTACTTC.

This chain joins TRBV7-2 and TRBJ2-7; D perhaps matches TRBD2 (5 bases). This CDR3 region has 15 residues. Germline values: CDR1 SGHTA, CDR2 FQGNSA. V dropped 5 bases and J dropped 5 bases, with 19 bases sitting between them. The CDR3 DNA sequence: TGTGCCAGCAGCCAAGATTCCACGGAGGTCCACGAGCAGTACTTC. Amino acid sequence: CASSQDSTEVHEQYF.

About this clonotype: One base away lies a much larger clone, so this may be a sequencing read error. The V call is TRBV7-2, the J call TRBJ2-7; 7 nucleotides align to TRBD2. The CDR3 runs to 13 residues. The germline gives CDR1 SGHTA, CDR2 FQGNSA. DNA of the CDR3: TGTGCCAGCAGCTTGGGTGGGGGGGACGAGCAGTGCTTC. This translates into CASSLGGGDEQCF.

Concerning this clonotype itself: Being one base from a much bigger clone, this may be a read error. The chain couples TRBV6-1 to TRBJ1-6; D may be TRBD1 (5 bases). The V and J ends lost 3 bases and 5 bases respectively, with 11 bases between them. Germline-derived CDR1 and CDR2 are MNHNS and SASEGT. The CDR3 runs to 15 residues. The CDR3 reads CASSDRRGNNSPLHF. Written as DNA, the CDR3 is TGTGCCAGCAGTGACAGACGGGGGAATAATTCACCCCTCCACTTT.

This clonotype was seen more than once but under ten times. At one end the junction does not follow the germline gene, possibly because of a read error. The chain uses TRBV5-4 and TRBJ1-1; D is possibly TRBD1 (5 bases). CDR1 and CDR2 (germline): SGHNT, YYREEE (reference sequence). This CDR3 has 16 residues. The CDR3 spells CASSLAGEGANTEAFF. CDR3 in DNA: TGCGCCAGCAGCTTGGCGGGGGAAGGGGCGAACACTGAAGCTTTCTTT.

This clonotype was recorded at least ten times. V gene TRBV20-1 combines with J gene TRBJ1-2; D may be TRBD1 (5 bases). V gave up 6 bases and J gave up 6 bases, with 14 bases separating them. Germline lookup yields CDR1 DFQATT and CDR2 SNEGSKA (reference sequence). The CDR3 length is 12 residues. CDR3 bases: TGCAGTGCGCTCCCGCAGGGTGATGGCTACACCTTC. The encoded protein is CSALPQGDGYTF.

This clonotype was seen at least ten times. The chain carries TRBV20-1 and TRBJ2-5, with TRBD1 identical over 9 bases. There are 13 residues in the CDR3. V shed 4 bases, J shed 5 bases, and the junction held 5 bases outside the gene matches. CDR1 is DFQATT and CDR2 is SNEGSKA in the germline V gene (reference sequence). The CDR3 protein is CSANVGQGETQYF. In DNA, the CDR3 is TGCAGTGCTAATGTGGGACAGGGTGAGACCCAGTACTTC.

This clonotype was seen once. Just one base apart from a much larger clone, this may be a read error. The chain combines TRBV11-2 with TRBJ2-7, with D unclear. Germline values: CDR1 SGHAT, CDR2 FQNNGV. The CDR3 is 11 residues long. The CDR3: CAGSFGNEQYF. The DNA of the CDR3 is TGTGCCGGCAGCTTCGGCAACGAGCAGTACTTC.

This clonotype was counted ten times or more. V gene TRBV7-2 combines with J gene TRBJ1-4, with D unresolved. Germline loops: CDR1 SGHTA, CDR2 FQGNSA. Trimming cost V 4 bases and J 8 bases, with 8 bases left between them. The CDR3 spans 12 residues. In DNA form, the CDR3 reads TGTGCCAGCAGCTACCGCTGGGAAAAACTGTTTTTT. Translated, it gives CASSYRWEKLFF.

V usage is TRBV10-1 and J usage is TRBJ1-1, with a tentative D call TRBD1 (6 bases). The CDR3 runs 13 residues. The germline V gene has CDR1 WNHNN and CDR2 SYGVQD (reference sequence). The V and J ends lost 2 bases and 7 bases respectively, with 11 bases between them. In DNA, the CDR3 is TGCGCCAGCAGTGAGCGCAGGGGACTTGAAGCTTTCTTT. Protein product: CASSERRGLEAFF.

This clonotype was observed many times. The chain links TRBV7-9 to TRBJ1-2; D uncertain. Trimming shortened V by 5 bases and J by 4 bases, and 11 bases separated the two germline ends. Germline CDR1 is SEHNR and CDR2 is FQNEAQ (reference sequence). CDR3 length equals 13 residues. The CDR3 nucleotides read TGTGCCAGCAGCCCACAATACCCCTATGGCTACACCTTC. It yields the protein CASSPQYPYGYTF.

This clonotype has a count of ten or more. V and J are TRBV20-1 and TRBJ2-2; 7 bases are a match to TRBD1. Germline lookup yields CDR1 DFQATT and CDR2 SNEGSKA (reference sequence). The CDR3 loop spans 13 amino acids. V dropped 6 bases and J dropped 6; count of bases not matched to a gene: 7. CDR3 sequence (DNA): TGCAGTGCGCCTACCACAGGGGCCGGGGAGCTGTTTTTT. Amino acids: CSAPTTGAGELFF.

Here the CDR3 reads CASSPAGQGKETQYF. In DNA form, the CDR3 reads TGTGCCAGCAGTCCAGCGGGACAGGGAAAAGAGACCCAGTACTTC. This sequence joins TRBV6-1 and TRBJ2-5, with 9 nucleotides matching TRBD1. In germline, CDR1 is MNHNS, CDR2 SASEGT. V dropped 5 bases and J dropped 3; count of bases not matched to a gene: 7. The CDR3 sequence is 15 residues long.

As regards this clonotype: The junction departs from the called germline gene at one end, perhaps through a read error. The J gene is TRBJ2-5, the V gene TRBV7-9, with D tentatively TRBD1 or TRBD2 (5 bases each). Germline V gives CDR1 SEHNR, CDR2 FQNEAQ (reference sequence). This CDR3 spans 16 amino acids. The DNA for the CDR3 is TGTGCCAGCAGCGTAGCAGGGTATGGGACCTCGGAGACCCAGTACTTC. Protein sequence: CASSVAGYGTSETQYF.

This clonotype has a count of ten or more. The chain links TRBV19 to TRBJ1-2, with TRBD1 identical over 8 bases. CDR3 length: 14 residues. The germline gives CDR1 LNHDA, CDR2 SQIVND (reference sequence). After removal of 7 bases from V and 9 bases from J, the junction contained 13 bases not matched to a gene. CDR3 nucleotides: TGTGCCAGTACCGTAGGCGGGACAGGTAGACGCTACACCTTC. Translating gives CASTVGGTGRRYTF.

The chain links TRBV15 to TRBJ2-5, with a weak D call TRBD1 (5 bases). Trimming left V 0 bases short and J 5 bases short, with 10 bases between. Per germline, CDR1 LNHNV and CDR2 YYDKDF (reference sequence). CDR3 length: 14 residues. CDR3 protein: CATSRDGATETQYF. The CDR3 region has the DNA TGTGCCACCAGCAGAGATGGGGCGACGGAGACCCAGTACTTC.